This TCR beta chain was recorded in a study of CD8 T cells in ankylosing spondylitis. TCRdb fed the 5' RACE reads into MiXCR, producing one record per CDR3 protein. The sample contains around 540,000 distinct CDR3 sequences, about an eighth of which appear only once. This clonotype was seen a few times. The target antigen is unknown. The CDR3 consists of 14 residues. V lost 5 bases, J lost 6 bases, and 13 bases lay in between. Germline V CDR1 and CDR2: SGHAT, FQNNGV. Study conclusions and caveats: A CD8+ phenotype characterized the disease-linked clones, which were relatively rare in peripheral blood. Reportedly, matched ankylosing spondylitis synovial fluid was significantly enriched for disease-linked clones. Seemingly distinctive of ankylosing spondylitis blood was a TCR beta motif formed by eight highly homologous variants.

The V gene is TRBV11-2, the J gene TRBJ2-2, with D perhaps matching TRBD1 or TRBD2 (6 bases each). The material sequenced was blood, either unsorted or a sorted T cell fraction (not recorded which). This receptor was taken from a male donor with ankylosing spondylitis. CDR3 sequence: CASSPSRGPGELFF. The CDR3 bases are TGTGCCAGCAGCCCCTCCCGGGGGCCCGGGGAGCTGTTTTTT.